These T cell receptor beta chains were read from a single sample in a study of metastatic and nonmetastatic thyroid tumors. TCRdb used MiXCR to call clones anew from the PCR reads. The data show fewer than 50,000 clones, 25% to 30% seen once. The sequencing sample was made of blood. The receptors were sampled from a male donor with papillary thyroid cancer or a benign thyroid nodule (not recorded which). Some clones in this sample may be carry-over from other donors' samples. Each CDR3 is given with its conserved first and last residue. A D gene is named only where the DNA matches it firmly. Only part of the rows carry a size: once, few, many, or a class if the clone is expanded.

>TRBJ2-3|many|TRBV6-1|TRBD1
TGTGCCAGCAGCGAGCTCGGGACAGCCGCAGATACGCAGTATTTT
CASSELGTAADTQYF
>TRBJ1-2|many|TRBV12-3/TRBV12-4|NA
TGTGCCAGCAGTTTTGAGGGAATATATGGCTACACCTTC
CASSFEGIYGYTF
>TRBJ2-7|medium-sized|TRBV28|NA
TGTGCCAGCGCCTCGGGGCAGGACACTTACGAGCAGTACTTC
CASASGQDTYEQYF
>TRBJ2-7|many|TRBV5-1|NA
TGCGCCAGCAGCTCCCGTGGAGGGGGCTACGAGCAGTACTTC
CASSSRGGGYEQYF
>TRBJ2-6|NA|TRBV30|NA
TGTGCCTGGAGTGTAGGGTCCTCTGGTGCCAACGTCCTGACTTTC
CAWSVGSSGANVLTF
>TRBJ1-6|NA|TRBV11-3|NA
TGTGCCAGCAGACGCACAGGGAGCTCCTATAATTCACCCCTCCACTTT
CASRRTGSSYNSPLHF
>TRBJ2-7|medium-sized|TRBV12-3/TRBV12-4|TRBD1
TGTGCCAGCAGTTTAACCGACAGGGGTTCCTACGAGCAGTACTTC
CASSLTDRGSYEQYF
>TRBJ2-3|NA|TRBV20-1|NA
TGCAGTGCTAGTTTCGGGCAGGAAAATCAGCCCCAGTATTTT
CSASFGQENQPQYF
>TRBJ2-7|few|TRBV20-1|TRBD2
TGCAGTGCTAGAGCCCCTGCTAGCGGCTACGAGCAGTACTTC
CSARAPASGYEQYF
>TRBJ1-6|many|TRBV5-1|NA
TGCGCCAGCAGCTTGAGGCAGGGCGATTCACCCCTCCACTTT
CASSLRQGDSPLHF
>TRBJ1-2|many|TRBV28|TRBD1
TGTGCCAGCATGGCAGGGGGCGCGGGTGATTACTATGGCTACACCTTC
CASMAGGAGDYYGYTF
>TRBJ1-5|NA|TRBV20-1|NA
TGCAGTGCTAGTTCGGCGGGTAATCAGCCCCAGCATTTT
CSASSAGNQPQHF
>TRBJ2-3|NA|TRBV20-1|NA
TGCAGTGCTATGAAATTCAGCGCGTCACTCACAGATACGCAGTATTTT
CSAMKFSASLTDTQYF
>TRBJ2-2|NA|TRBV5-4|NA
TGTGCCAGCAGCTTCTCGCCCGGGACTCGCCGAATTAACACCGGGGAGCTGTTTTTT
CASSFSPGTRRINTGELFF
>TRBJ1-1|NA|TRBV20-1|NA
TGCAGTGCCTTGGGATTCATGAACACTGAAGCTTTCTTT
CSALGFMNTEAFF
>TRBJ2-1|NA|TRBV7-2|NA
TGTGCCAGCAGCCGCACTATCTGGGGAATCTTC
CASSRTIWGIF
>TRBJ2-7|NA|TRBV11-2|NA
TGTGCCAGCAGCCTCCCGGGATGTCGGGACACTCCCTACGAGCAGTACTTC
CASSLPGCRDTPYEQYF
>TRBJ2-7|many|TRBV29-1|NA
TGCAGCGCCTCGCCGGGCCACTACGAGCAGTACTTC
CSASPGHYEQYF
>TRBJ2-1|NA|TRBV28|TRBD1
TGTGCCATCAGGAAGGGGGCTTCCTACAATGAGCAGTTCTTC
CAIRKGASYNEQFF
>TRBJ2-5|NA|TRBV11-2|NA
TGTGCCAGCAGCCCAAGGCAGAAAGAGACCCAGTACTTC
CASSPRQKETQYF
>TRBJ2-7|NA|TRBV25-1|NA
TGTGCCAGCTGTTGTGGGGGTTACTACGAGCAGTACTTC
CASCCGGYYEQYF
>TRBJ1-2|many|TRBV6-1|NA
TGTGCCAGCAGTCAATCGGGTTTCAATGGCTACACCTTC
CASSQSGFNGYTF
>TRBJ1-2|many|TRBV30|NA
TGTGCCTGGAGCCAGGGAAACTATGGCTACACCTTC
CAWSQGNYGYTF